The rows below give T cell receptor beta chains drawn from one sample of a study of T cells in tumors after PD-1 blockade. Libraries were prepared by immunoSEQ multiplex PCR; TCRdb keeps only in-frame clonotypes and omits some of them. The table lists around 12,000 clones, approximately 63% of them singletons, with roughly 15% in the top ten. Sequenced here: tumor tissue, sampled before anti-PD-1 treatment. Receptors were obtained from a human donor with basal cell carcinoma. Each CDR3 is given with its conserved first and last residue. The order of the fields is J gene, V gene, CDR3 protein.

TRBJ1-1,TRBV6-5,CASSQTGALAFF
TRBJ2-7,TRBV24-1,CATGTRGSVEQYF
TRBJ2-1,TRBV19,CASRKGRVSSYNEQFF
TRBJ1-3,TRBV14,CASSLHFSGNTIYF
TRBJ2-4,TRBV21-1,CASSDRVAKNIQYF
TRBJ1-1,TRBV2,CASRDSGGSTEAFF
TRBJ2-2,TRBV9,CASSVDGGLYTGELFF
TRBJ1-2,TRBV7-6,CASSLAGVGDGYTF
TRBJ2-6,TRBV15,CATSRDLFTSGANVLTF
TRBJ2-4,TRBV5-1,CASSLGDPSKNIQYF
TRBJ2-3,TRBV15,CATSRDPGGTDTQYF
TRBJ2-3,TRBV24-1,CATSDGEDHRDTQYF
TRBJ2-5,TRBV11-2,CASSFGTSGSRETQYF
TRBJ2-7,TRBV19,CASSTRGGGYEQYF
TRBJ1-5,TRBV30,CAWSVELNQPQHF
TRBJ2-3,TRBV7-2,CASSFRTADTQYF
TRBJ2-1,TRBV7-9,CASSLGQGQYNEQFF
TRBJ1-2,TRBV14,CASSRASSGPLYGYTF
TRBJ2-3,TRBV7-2,CASSRSGRAGDTQYF
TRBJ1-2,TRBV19,CASSPGSGGHGGYTF
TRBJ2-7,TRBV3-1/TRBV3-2,CASSQEDREFAEQYF
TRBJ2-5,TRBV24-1,CATSDLKPGQQETQYF
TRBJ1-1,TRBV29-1,CSVLDRVNTEAFF
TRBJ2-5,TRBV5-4,CASTLGGPGGETQYF